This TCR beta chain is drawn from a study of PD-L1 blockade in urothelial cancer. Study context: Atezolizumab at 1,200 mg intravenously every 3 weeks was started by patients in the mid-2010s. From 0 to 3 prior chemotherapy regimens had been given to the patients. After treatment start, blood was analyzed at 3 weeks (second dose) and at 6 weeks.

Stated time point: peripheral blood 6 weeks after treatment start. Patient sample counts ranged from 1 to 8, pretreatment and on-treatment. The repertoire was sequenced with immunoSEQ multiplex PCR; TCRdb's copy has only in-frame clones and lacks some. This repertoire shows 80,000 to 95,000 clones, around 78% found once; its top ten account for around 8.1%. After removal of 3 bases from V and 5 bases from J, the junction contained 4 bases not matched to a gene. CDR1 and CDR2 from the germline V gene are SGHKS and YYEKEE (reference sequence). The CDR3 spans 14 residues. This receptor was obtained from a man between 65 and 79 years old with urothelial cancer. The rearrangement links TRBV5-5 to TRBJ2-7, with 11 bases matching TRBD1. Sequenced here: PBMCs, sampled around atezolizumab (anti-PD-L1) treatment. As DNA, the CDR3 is TGTGCCAGCAGCTCCGGGGGACAGGGGGACGAGCAGTACTTC. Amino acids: CASSSGGQGDEQYF. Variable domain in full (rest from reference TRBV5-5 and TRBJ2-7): DAGVTQSPTHLIKTRGQQVTLRCSPISGHKSVSWYQQVLGQGPQFIFQYYEKEERGRGNFPDRFSARQFPNYSSELNVNALLLGDSALYLCASSSGGQGDEQYFGPGTRLTVT.